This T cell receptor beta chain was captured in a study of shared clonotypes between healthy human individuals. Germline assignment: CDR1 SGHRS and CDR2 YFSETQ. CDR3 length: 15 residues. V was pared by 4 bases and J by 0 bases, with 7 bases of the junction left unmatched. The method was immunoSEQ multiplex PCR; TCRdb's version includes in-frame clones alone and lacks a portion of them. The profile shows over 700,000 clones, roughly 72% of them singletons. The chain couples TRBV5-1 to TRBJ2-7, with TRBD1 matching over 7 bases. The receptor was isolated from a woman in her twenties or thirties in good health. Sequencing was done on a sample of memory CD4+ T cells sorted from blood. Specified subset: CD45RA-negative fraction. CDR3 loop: CASSLLQGSSYEQYF. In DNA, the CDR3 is TGCGCCAGCAGCCTACTACAGGGGAGCTCCTACGAGCAGTACTTC.